This T cell receptor (beta chain) originates from a study of T cell responses to AZD1222 COVID-19 vaccine. About this clone: Its antigen remains unknown.

CDR1 and CDR2 (germline): SGHNT, YYREEE (reference sequence). V was clipped by 4 bases and J by 4 bases; unmatched bases: 7. The CDR3 is 17 residues long. The data were produced by immunoSEQ multiplex PCR, yet TCRdb's version contains in-frame clones alone and is incomplete. The table has tens of thousands of clones, 65% to 85% seen once. Whole-study results and caveats: Among vaccine-associated CD4 TCRs, coverage spanned spike, with dominance at 160-218 and 743-854. Two AZD1222 doses significantly raised spike-specific TCR breadth and depth over controls.

This chain connects TRBV5-4 to TRBJ2-1, with 14 positions matching TRBD2. The TCR comes from an adult who received the AZD1222 COVID-19 vaccine. The sequences come from peripheral blood, collected 28 days after the second AZD1222 dose. The CDR3 spells CASSTGTSGRKYNEQFF. CDR3 coding DNA: TGTGCCAGCAGCACGGGGACTAGCGGGAGAAAATACAATGAGCAGTTCTTC.